This T cell receptor beta chain appears in the sequencing data of a study of cytomegalovirus exposure and HLA in healthy donors. Across the study: It was reported in a later analysis that the 120 validation repertoires used the same platform as the roughly 640 first-cohort repertoires. General study results and limits: In the roughly 120 validation repertoires, more than 85% of cluster scores exceeded 0, per a later analysis. TCR beta chains numbering some 160 were designated cytomegalovirus-associated.

The donors were in the roughly 130-subject validation cohort, distinct from the approximately 730-subject first cohort. Points on this clone: The antigen is not known.

The germline V gene has CDR1 MDHEN and CDR2 SYDVKM. The V gene end was trimmed by 10 bases and the J gene end by 7 bases; junction bases not matched to a gene: 11. There are 15 residues in the CDR3. Profiling relied on immunoSEQ multiplex PCR, and the TCRdb table lists in-frame clones only, not all of them. This table holds 130,000 or so clones, roughly 89% found once. The specimen was PBMCs. This TCR was recovered from a woman aged 18-29 years in good health and CMV-seropositive. V usage is TRBV28 and J usage is TRBJ1-4; 11 bases match TRBD1. The DNA of the CDR3 is TGTGCCATCGAAAAATCCGGGACAGGGGGTGAAAAACTGTTTTTT. Its translation is CAIEKSGTGGEKLFF.